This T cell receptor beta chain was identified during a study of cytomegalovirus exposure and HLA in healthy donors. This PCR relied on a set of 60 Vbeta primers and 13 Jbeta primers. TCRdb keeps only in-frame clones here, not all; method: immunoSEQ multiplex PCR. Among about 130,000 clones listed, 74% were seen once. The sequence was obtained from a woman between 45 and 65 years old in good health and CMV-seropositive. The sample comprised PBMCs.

DNA for the CDR3: TGTGCCGGATGGGAACCCGGGACAGAGAACACTGAAGCTTTCTTT. It specifies CAGWEPGTENTEAFF. The chain couples TRBV6-6 to TRBJ1-1; 7 bases agree with TRBD1. This CDR3 spans 15 amino acids. With 11 bases clipped from V and 1 base from J, the junction kept 13 bases outside the gene matches. CDR1 MNHNY and CDR2 SVGAGI come from the germline V gene (reference sequence).